What follows are 8 T cell receptor beta chains derived from one specimen sequenced in a study of control samples from healthy donors and cancer patients. Clones were read by immunoSEQ multiplex PCR, and TCRdb kept only the in-frame ones, dropping some. Of around 140,000 clones listed, 94% were seen once; the top ten hold around 14%. Sequencing was carried out using blood. The receptors originated from a man in his forties or fifties in good health.

This clone was detected only once. The chain couples TRBV2 to TRBJ2-2; TRBD1 might be the D (7 bases). Trimming removed 1 base from V and 6 bases from J, with 12 bases in between. Germline V gives CDR1 SNHLY, CDR2 FYNNEI. The CDR3 runs to 15 residues. CDR3 in amino acids: CASSEGQGGAGELFF. Written as DNA, the CDR3 is TGTGCCAGCAGTGAAGGGCAGGGGGGCGCCGGGGAGCTGTTTTTT.

The chain carries TRBV2 and TRBJ1-6, with 7 bases lining up with TRBD1. Germline CDR1 is SNHLY and CDR2 is FYNNEI. The J segment lost 5 bases and the V segment lost 10 bases, leaving 8 bases of the junction unmatched. The CDR3 is made up of 14 amino acids. CDR3: CATETGVHNSPLHF. As DNA, the CDR3 is TGTGCCACTGAAACAGGGGTACATAATTCACCCCTCCACTTT.

The chain couples TRBV6-5 to TRBJ2-7; a possible D gene is TRBD1 (5 bases). Germline values: CDR1 MNHEY, CDR2 SVGAGI. V gave up 7 bases and J gave up 3 bases, with 19 bases separating them. CDR3 size: 15 residues. CDR3 sequence (DNA): TGTGCCAGCAATCCATTTGGGGCCCAAGGCTACGAGCAGTACTTC. This sequence encodes CASNPFGAQGYEQYF.

The chain couples TRBV9 to TRBJ2-1; TRBD1 matches 11 bases. With V trimmed by 6 bases and J by 6 bases, 8 bases remained unmatched. The CDR3 covers 15 residues. Germline values: CDR1 SGDLS, CDR2 YYNGEE. CDR3 DNA sequence: TGTGCCAGCACCAGGAAGGACAGGGGGCTCAATGAGCAGTTCTTC. This translates into CASTRKDRGLNEQFF.

The rearrangement links TRBV9 to TRBJ1-2; perhaps TRBD1 as D (6 bases). Trimming shortened V by 4 bases and J by 1 base, and 23 bases separated the two germline ends. CDR1 and CDR2 (germline): SGDLS, YYNGEE. The length of the CDR3 is 18 residues. CDR3 residues: CASSSQNLRGGGNYGYTF. CDR3 DNA: TGTGCCAGCAGCTCTCAAAATTTGAGGGGGGGTGGTAACTATGGCTACACCTTC.

The chain employs TRBV13 and TRBJ2-2; D ambiguous. Trimming left V 0 bases short and J 1 base short, with 12 bases between. Germline CDR1 PRHDT, CDR2 FYEKMQ (reference sequence). The CDR3 length is 17 residues. Here the CDR3 DNA reads TGTGCCAGCAGCTTAGGATTCCTGAGCAAGAACACCGGGGAGCTGTTTTTT. It encodes CASSLGFLSKNTGELFF. The entire variable domain, with the rest obtained from reference TRBV13 and TRBJ2-2, is as follows: AAGVIQSPRHLIKEKRETATLKCYPIPRHDTVYWYQQGPGQDPQFLISFYEKMQSDKGSIPDRFSAQQFSDYHSELNMSSLELGDSALYFCASSLGFLSKNTGELFFGEGSRLTVL.

The rearrangement links TRBV4-1 to TRBJ2-7, with D hard to call. Deletions cut 5 bases from V and 3 bases from J, with 14 bases between. Germline CDR1 reads MGHRA; CDR2 reads YSYEKL. There are 14 residues in the CDR3. The CDR3 nucleotides read TGCGCCAGCAGCTACACAGACTGGGACTACGAGCAGTACTTC. This gives the protein CASSYTDWDYEQYF.

This clone was picked up a small number of times. V is TRBV7-9 and J is TRBJ1-1; perhaps TRBD1 as D (6 bases). Germline values: CDR1 SEHNR, CDR2 FQNEAQ (reference sequence). V shed 6 bases and J shed 2 bases, with 7 bases lying between them. The CDR3 loop spans 12 amino acids. The CDR3: CASRQGNTEAFF. The CDR3, as DNA: TGTGCCAGCAGACAGGGAAACACTGAAGCTTTCTTT. The full variable domain, with the rest looked up from reference TRBV7-9 and TRBJ1-1, is DTGVSQNPRHKITKRGQNVTFRCDPISEHNRLYWYRQTLGQGPEFLTYFQNEAQLEKSRLLSDRFSAERPKGSFSTLEIQRTEQGDSAMYLCASRQGNTEAFFGQGTRLTVV.